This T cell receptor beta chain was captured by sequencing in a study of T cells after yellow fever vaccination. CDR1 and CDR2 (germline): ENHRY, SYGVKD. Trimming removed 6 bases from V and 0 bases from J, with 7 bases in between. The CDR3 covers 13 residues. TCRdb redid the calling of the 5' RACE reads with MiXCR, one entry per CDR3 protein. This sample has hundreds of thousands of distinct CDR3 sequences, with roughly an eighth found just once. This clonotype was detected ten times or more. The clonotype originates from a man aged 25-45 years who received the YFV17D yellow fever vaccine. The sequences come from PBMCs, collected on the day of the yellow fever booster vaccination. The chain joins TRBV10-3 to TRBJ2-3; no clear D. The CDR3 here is CAIRGSSTDTQYF. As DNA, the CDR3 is TGTGCCATCAGGGGTAGCAGCACAGATACGCAGTATTTT.